This T cell receptor (beta chain) was obtained from a study of vaccination effects on CD4 cells after COVID-19. Study observations and caveats: Healthy vaccinees had only 1 of 255 vaccine-induced clones cross-react with common cold coronaviruses.

Points on this clone: Its antigen is still unknown.

ViraFEST assay sequencing came after antigen-specific CD4+ T cells were expanded with viral peptide pools. With 9 to 11 days of culture completed, CD4+ T cells were isolated. All participants had two doses of either the BNT162b2 or mRNA-1273 vaccine. All vaccine recipients tested negative for nucleocapsid antibodies and had never contracted SARS-CoV-2 infection. Half-medium exchanges with IL-2 medium took place on days 3 and 7. Sequenced by immunoSEQ multiplex PCR; TCRdb stores in-frame clones only, minus some. The sample holds tens of thousands of clones, about 70% seen once. The CDR3 has 13 residues. V gave up 8 bases and J gave up 8 bases; unmatched junction bases: 7. Germline CDR1 reads MRHNA; CDR2 reads SNTAGT.

The J gene is TRBJ2-1, the V gene TRBV6-4; 9 bases align to TRBD2. The source was CD4+ T cells from PBMCs cultured with HCoV-OC43 spike peptides, collected after COVID-19 vaccination. The subset denotes: HCoV-OC43 spike overlapping peptide pool stimulation. This sequence was found in a human donor who received a COVID-19 vaccine. As DNA, the CDR3 is TGTGCCAGCTCCGGCGGGGGGGCCGATGAGCAGTTCTTC. Translating it yields CASSGGGADEQFF.